A single sample is the source of the 26 T cell receptor beta chains below, sequenced in a study of T cell responses to AZD1222 COVID-19 vaccine (dated by TCRdb to about 2021). Receptor amplification or capture employed the immunoSEQ multiplex PCR assay. TCRdb retrieved this table from immuneACCESS and kept in-frame rearrangements only. Not all clones are present; in checked studies, unresolved V genes account for under half, and no reason is known for the remainder. This sample holds about 110,000 clones; around 87% were observed only once. The top ten clones comprise roughly 1.3% of the sample. The time point label corresponds to: baseline before first vaccination. The material sequenced was peripheral blood, taken on day 0 of AZD1222 vaccination. The receptors were gathered from an adult in good health.

The genes are TRBV3-1 (or the pseudogene TRBV3-2) and TRBJ1-2; D remains unclear. Germline assignment: CDR1 LGHDT and CDR2 YNNKEL (reference sequence). V gave up 4 bases and J gave up 3 bases, with 9 bases separating them. The CDR3 length is 13 residues. The CDR3 spells CASSRAPHYGYTF. For the CDR3, the DNA is TGTGCCAGCAGCCGGGCCCCTCACTATGGCTACACCTTC.

The chain uses TRBV6-5 and TRBJ1-1; D might be TRBD1 (5 bases). This CDR3 has 15 residues. The V gene's germline CDR1 is MNHEY and CDR2 SVGAGI. Trimming pared 4 bases from V and 2 bases from J, leaving 14 bases between. CDR3: CASSLWTRSNTEAFF. The DNA for the CDR3 is TGTGCCAGCAGTTTATGGACAAGGTCTAACACTGAAGCTTTCTTT.

This clone has a single count. The rearrangement links TRBV10-1 to TRBJ2-7; D possibly corresponds to TRBD1 (5 bases). In germline, CDR1 is WNHNN, CDR2 SYGVQD (reference sequence). Trimming pared 10 bases from V and 5 bases from J, leaving 21 bases between. The CDR3 has 14 residues. CDR3 coding DNA: TGCGCCACCAACAAGGCTTGGGGCCGAAACGAGCAGTACTTC. Translation gives CATNKAWGRNEQYF.

The chain has TRBV5-5 and TRBJ1-2; tentative D call: TRBD1 (5 bases). The CDR3 loop spans 14 amino acids. CDR1 is SGHKS, CDR2 YYEKEE, per germline (reference sequence). V dropped 3 bases and J dropped 4 bases, with 13 bases sitting between them. CDR3 region: CASSYVGDSYGYTF. The CDR3 bases are TGTGCCAGCAGCTACGTGGGGGATTCCTATGGCTACACCTTC.

J is TRBJ2-7 and V is TRBV29-1, with a weak D call TRBD1 (5 bases). This CDR3 has 13 residues. CDR1 is SQVTM and CDR2 is ANQGSEA in the germline V gene. CDR3: CSVWKGPKGEQYF. In DNA form, the CDR3 reads TGCTCCGTGTGGAAGGGGCCCAAAGGAGAGCAGTACTTC.

V and J are TRBV12-1 and TRBJ2-2; TRBD2, the D gene given by the table, was not confirmed from the DNA. TRBV12-1 is noted as a pseudogene. This CDR3 is built from 15 residues. CDR3 loop: CASSFRRGGTGELFF. Written as DNA, the CDR3 is TGTGCCAGCAGCTTTCGGCGGGGGGGCACCGGGGAGCTGTTTTTT.

The gene calls are TRBV27 and TRBJ2-7, with D possibly matching TRBD2 (6 bases). The V end lost 5 bases, the J end lost 2 bases, and 16 bases lay between the germline ends. There are 15 residues in the CDR3. Per the germline V gene, CDR1 is MNHEY and CDR2 is SMNVEV (reference sequence). CDR3: CASSRAPGVTYEQYF. Written as DNA, the CDR3 is TGTGCCAGCAGTCGGGCCCCGGGAGTCACCTACGAGCAGTACTTC.

The chain links TRBV7-9 to TRBJ2-7, with a tentative D call TRBD1 (6 bases). Trimming shortened V by 5 bases and J by 2 bases, and 13 bases separated the two germline ends. Looked up from germline, CDR1 is SEHNR and CDR2 is FQNEAQ (reference sequence). This CDR3 has 14 amino acids. The CDR3 loop is CASSPQGPPYEQYF. In DNA form, the CDR3 reads TGTGCCAGCAGCCCTCAGGGGCCACCCTACGAGCAGTACTTC.

This chain uses TRBV9 with TRBJ2-7; a possible D gene is TRBD1 (5 bases). Looked up from germline, CDR1 is SGDLS and CDR2 is YYNGEE. V dropped 3 bases and J dropped 2 bases, with 21 bases sitting between them. CDR3 size: 17 residues. The CDR3 reads CASSASPRTLNPYEQYF. As DNA, the CDR3 is TGTGCCAGCAGCGCATCCCCCAGGACACTGAATCCCTACGAGCAGTACTTC.

The rearrangement links TRBV2 to TRBJ2-1; 10 positions agree with TRBD2. Per germline, CDR1 SNHLY and CDR2 FYNNEI. The CDR3 has 17 residues. The ends lost 6 bases at V and 0 bases at J; junction bases unmatched: 8. CDR3 sequence (DNA): TGTGCCAGCAGATCGACTAGCGGGTGGATCTCCTACAATGAGCAGTTCTTC. This translates into CASRSTSGWISYNEQFF.

This clone has more than one count but fewer than ten. The V call is TRBV5-5, the J call TRBJ2-7; TRBD1 or TRBD2 may be the D gene (5 bases each). The CDR3 sequence is 15 residues long. Trimming took 4 bases from V and 2 from J, leaving 16 bases between them. Germline assignment: CDR1 SGHKS and CDR2 YYEKEE (reference sequence). The CDR3 loop is CASSRHGTAPYEQYF. DNA of the CDR3: TGTGCCAGCAGCCGACACGGGACGGCCCCCTACGAGCAGTACTTC.

A single count supports this clone. The chain recombines TRBV7-2 with TRBJ2-1; no firm D call. The CDR3 covers 16 residues. V lost 5 bases to trimming and J lost 0 bases, with 14 bases between them. The germline gives CDR1 SGHTA, CDR2 FQGNSA. The CDR3 DNA sequence: TGTGCCAGCAGCCCCGGCGGCGGAAGCTCCTACAATGAGCAGTTCTTC. It translates to CASSPGGGSSYNEQFF.

This chain connects TRBV24-1 to TRBJ2-3; TRBD1 aligns across 7 bases. The CDR3 totals 17 residues. CDR1 KGHDR and CDR2 SFDVKD come from the germline V gene. The V gene end was trimmed by 6 bases and the J gene end by 0 bases; junction bases not matched to a gene: 11. The CDR3 nucleotides are TGTGCCACCAGTAGGGGGCGGACAGATTTTAGCACAGATACGCAGTATTTT. It translates to CATSRGRTDFSTDTQYF.

V gene TRBV14 combines with J gene TRBJ2-2; D is tentatively TRBD1 or TRBD2 (5 bases each). CDR3 length: 12 amino acids. Germline V CDR1 and CDR2: SGHDN, FVKESK. V dropped 3 bases and J dropped 7 bases, with 6 bases sitting between them. CDR3 nucleotides: TGTGCCAGCAGCCAGAGGGGCGGGGAGCTGTTTTTT. Encoded protein: CASSQRGGELFF. The whole variable domain, filled in from reference TRBV14 and TRBJ2-2, reads EAGVTQFPSHSVIEKGQTVTLRCDPISGHDNLYWYRRVMGKEIKFLLHFVKESKQDESGMPNNRFLAERTGGTYSTLKVQPAELEDSGVYFCASSQRGGELFFGEGSRLTVL.

CDR3 sequence reads: CATRGDSNEQYF. For the CDR3, the DNA is TGTGCCACCCGGGGCGACTCTAACGAGCAGTACTTC. This chain connects TRBV2 to TRBJ2-7, with D perhaps assigned TRBD1 or TRBD2 (5 bases each). Trimming left V 10 bases short and J 5 bases short, with 15 bases between. This CDR3 contains 12 residues. Germline V CDR1 and CDR2: SNHLY, FYNNEI.

V and J are TRBV11-3 and TRBJ1-5, with D uncertain. Germline CDR1 and CDR2: SGHNT and YENEEA. The V end was cut by 8 bases, the J end by 7 bases, with 12 bases between. The CDR3 is 12 residues long. CDR3 sequence reads: CASPWWSQPQHF. The CDR3 DNA follows: TGTGCCAGCCCTTGGTGGAGCCAGCCCCAGCATTTT.

The gene calls are TRBV19 and TRBJ1-2; 9 bases fit TRBD1. The CDR3 sequence is 14 residues long. The ends lost 9 bases at V and 1 base at J; junction bases unmatched: 6. Germline V lookup: CDR1 LNHDA, CDR2 SQIVND (reference sequence). In DNA, the CDR3 is TGTGCCAGCATGTTGGGACAGGGTAACTATGGCTACACCTTC. Translated, it gives CASMLGQGNYGYTF.

The J gene is TRBJ2-5, the V gene TRBV5-8, with D perhaps TRBD1 (6 bases). CDR1 is SGHTS and CDR2 is YDEGEE in the germline V gene. The CDR3 length is 16 residues. Trimming took 3 bases from V and 0 from J, leaving 15 bases between them. The CDR3 reads CASSSLDSGYQETQYF. The CDR3, as DNA: TGTGCCAGCAGCTCCTTGGACAGCGGATACCAAGAGACCCAGTACTTC.

The rearrangement links TRBV7-2 to TRBJ1-3; no firm D call. Germline CDR1 reads SGHTA; CDR2 reads FQGNSA. Trimming removed 1 base from V and 0 bases from J, with 7 bases in between. The CDR3 extends over 15 amino acids. DNA for the CDR3: TGTGCCAGCAGCTTAGGTCCCAGCTCTGGAAACACCATATATTTT. It yields the protein CASSLGPSSGNTIYF. Full variable domain (missing parts from reference TRBV7-2 and TRBJ1-3): GAGVSQSPSNKVTEKGKDVELRCDPISGHTALYWYRQSLGQGLEFLIYFQGNSAPDKSGLPSDRFSAERTGGSVSTLTIQRTQQEDSAVYLCASSLGPSSGNTIYFGEGSWLTVV.

This rearrangement joins TRBV5-1 to TRBJ2-5, with D hard to call. This CDR3 contains 11 residues. Germline-derived CDR1 and CDR2 are SGHRS and YFSETQ. V gave up 4 bases and J gave up 3 bases, with 4 bases separating them. The CDR3 here is CASSDEETQYF. CDR3 DNA: TGCGCCAGCAGCGACGAAGAGACCCAGTACTTC.

The chain couples TRBV7-8 to TRBJ2-1, with a weak D call TRBD2 (6 bases). The germline gives CDR1 SGHVS, CDR2 FQNEAQ. This CDR3 contains 12 residues. V was cut by 5 bases and J by 10 bases, with 12 bases left in between. The CDR3, as DNA: TGTGCCAGCAGCCTACTAGCCGGCGAGCAGTTCTTC. Amino acid sequence: CASSLLAGEQFF.

The chain is built from TRBV5-8 and TRBJ2-5, with D perhaps matching TRBD1 or TRBD2 (5 bases each). The V gene lost 0 bases and the J gene lost 5 bases, with 17 bases spanning the gap. The CDR3 is 16 residues long. Germline V lookup: CDR1 SGHTS, CDR2 YDEGEE. CDR3 amino acids: CASSLDPRGGYETQYF. Here the CDR3 DNA reads TGTGCCAGCAGCTTGGACCCGAGGGGCGGGTACGAGACCCAGTACTTC. Complete variable domain (other parts from reference TRBV5-8 and TRBJ2-5): EAGVTQSPTHLIKTRGQQATLRCSPISGHTSVYWYQQALGLGLQFLLWYDEGEERNRGNFPPRFSGRQFPNYSSELNVNALELEDSALYLCASSLDPRGGYETQYFGPGTRLLVL.

This clone appeared a few times. The chain carries TRBV4-1 and TRBJ2-3; 7 nucleotides align to TRBD1. The CDR3 is 16 residues long. Losses at the gene ends were 1 base for V and 8 bases for J; bases not matched to a gene: 12. Germline V gene lookup returns CDR1 MGHRA and CDR2 YSYEKL. The CDR3 sequence: CASSQGAQGTGGTQYF. Here the CDR3 DNA reads TGCGCCAGCAGCCAAGGCGCACAGGGGACCGGAGGTACGCAGTATTTT.

The chain joins TRBV15 to TRBJ1-3, with D perhaps matching TRBD1 (5 bases). The V end was cut by 3 bases, the J end by 10 bases, with 16 bases between. Germline loops: CDR1 LNHNV, CDR2 YYDKDF (reference sequence). The CDR3 loop spans 14 amino acids. CDR3 protein: CATSSYLWGPTIYF. CDR3 nucleotides: TGTGCCACCAGCAGCTATCTTTGGGGACCTACCATATATTTT.

The gene calls are TRBV3-1 (or the pseudogene TRBV3-2) and TRBJ2-3, with D possibly TRBD2 on 7 matching bases. V was trimmed by 5 bases and J by 5 bases, leaving 23 bases between them. Germline V gene data show CDR1 as LGHDT and CDR2 as YNNKEL (reference sequence). The CDR3 loop spans 17 amino acids. The CDR3: CASSSPRRGGAVDTQYF. The CDR3 region has the DNA TGTGCCAGCAGCTCTCCCCGGAGGGGGGGGGCCGTAGATACGCAGTATTTT.

The chain recombines TRBV29-1 with TRBJ2-1; maybe TRBD1 (6 bases). Trimming stripped 6 bases from V and 7 bases from J, with 10 bases between. The CDR3 is made up of 11 amino acids. Germline V gives CDR1 SQVTM, CDR2 ANQGSEA. In DNA form, the CDR3 reads TGCAGCGTACAGGGAATAAATGAGCAGTTCTTC. Its protein is CSVQGINEQFF.